The 24 T cell receptor beta chains given below trace back to one sample, sequenced in a study of cytomegalovirus exposure and HLA in healthy donors. The method was immunoSEQ multiplex PCR; TCRdb's version includes in-frame clones alone and lacks a portion of them. This sample has about 130,000 clones, with 90% found just once. Sequencing was done on a sample of PBMCs. All receptors come from a young woman in good health and CMV-seropositive.

The CDR3 nucleotides read TGTGCCAGCAGCTTAGGACTAGCCGAGACCCAGTACTTC. Its translation: CASSLGLAETQYF. The V gene is TRBV11-2, the J gene TRBJ2-5; 7 positions agree with TRBD2. The CDR3 consists of 13 residues. CDR1 and CDR2 (germline): SGHAT, FQNNGV. V dropped 1 base and J dropped 5; count of bases not matched to a gene: 1.

This clone has a handful of counts. The chain is built from TRBV6-5 and TRBJ2-7; a weak D match, TRBD1 (6 bases). The germline gives CDR1 MNHEY, CDR2 SVGAGI. V was pared by 6 bases and J by 5 bases, with 14 bases between. The CDR3 length is 13 residues. The CDR3 DNA is TGTGCCAGCAGGGAGAACAGGGAAAACGAGCAGTACTTC. It encodes CASRENRENEQYF.

This clone was seen repeatedly, ten times or more. This chain uses TRBV28 with TRBJ1-2; tentative D call: TRBD1 (6 bases). This CDR3 region has 13 residues. V was trimmed by 4 bases and J by 5 bases, leaving 11 bases between them. Looked up from germline, CDR1 is MDHEN and CDR2 is SYDVKM. CDR3 residues: CASSSQGSYGYTF. Here the CDR3 DNA reads TGTGCCAGCAGTTCACAGGGCTCGTATGGCTACACCTTC.

The gene calls are TRBV29-1 and TRBJ2-1, with TRBD2 identical over 8 bases. Germline V lookup: CDR1 SQVTM, CDR2 ANQGSEA. This CDR3 comprises 14 residues. V lost 5 bases and J lost 7; bases outside the gene matches: 10. The CDR3 loop is CSVFFREGRNEQFF. CDR3 nucleotides: TGCAGCGTTTTTTTTCGGGAGGGCCGTAATGAGCAGTTCTTC.

The rearrangement joins TRBV19 to TRBJ1-1, with D perhaps TRBD1 (6 bases). With 7 bases removed from V and 0 bases from J, the gap between germline ends came to 18 bases. The CDR3 extends over 16 amino acids. From germline, CDR1 is LNHDA and CDR2 SQIVND (reference sequence). The DNA of the CDR3 is TGTGCCAGTACCTCAACAGGGACACCCATGAACACTGAAGCTTTCTTT. It specifies CASTSTGTPMNTEAFF. Complete variable domain (other parts from reference TRBV19 and TRBJ1-1): DGGITQSPKYLFRKEGQNVTLSCEQNLNHDAMYWYRQDPGQGLRLIYYSQIVNDFQKGDIAEGYSVSREKKESFPLTVTSAQKNPTAFYLCASTSTGTPMNTEAFFGQGTRLTVV.

The CDR3 reads CASSLTAQPQHF. The DNA of the CDR3 is TGTGCCAGCAGTTTAACAGCTCAGCCCCAGCATTTT. The chain is built from TRBV28 and TRBJ1-5; D is unclear. CDR3 length equals 12 residues. Germline CDR1 and CDR2: MDHEN and SYDVKM. The V end lost 2 bases, the J end lost 6 bases, and 5 bases lay between the germline ends. The full variable domain, its missing parts supplied by reference TRBV28 and TRBJ1-5, is DVKVTQSSRYLVKRTGEKVFLECVQDMDHENMFWYRQDPGLGLRLIYFSYDVKMKEKGDIPEGYSVSREKKERFSLILESASTNQTSMYLCASSLTAQPQHFGDGTRLSIL.

V is TRBV2 and J is TRBJ1-1; TRBD1 matches 9 bases. The CDR3 has 12 residues. Per the germline V gene, CDR1 is SNHLY and CDR2 is FYNNEI. Unmatched junction bases numbered 10, after V lost 9 bases and J lost 11 bases. In DNA form, the CDR3 reads TGTGCCAGTATCCGGGACAGGGACCCTGCTTTCTTT. This sequence encodes CASIRDRDPAFF.

This chain joins TRBV2 and TRBJ2-7, with D perhaps matching TRBD2 (6 bases). V shed 7 bases and J shed 4 bases, with 14 bases lying between them. The germline V gene encodes CDR1 SNHLY and CDR2 FYNNEI. CDR3 size: 13 residues. Here the CDR3 DNA reads TGTGCCAGCAACCGGGACTCATTTTACGAGCAGTACTTC. Translated, it gives CASNRDSFYEQYF.

The table lists this clone with many counts. The J gene is TRBJ2-1, the V gene TRBV10-1, with a possible D match to TRBD1 (5 bases). The V gene's germline CDR1 is WNHNN and CDR2 SYGVQD (reference sequence). The CDR3 spans 15 residues. V lost 3 bases to trimming and J lost 1 base, with 10 bases between them. The CDR3 reads CASSERGRSYNEQFF. Written as DNA, the CDR3 is TGCGCCAGCAGTGAAAGGGGAAGGTCCTACAATGAGCAGTTCTTC.

The genes are TRBV6-1 and TRBJ2-7; D not resolved. Germline V lookup: CDR1 MNHNS, CDR2 SASEGT. The CDR3 runs 12 residues. The V end lost 0 bases, the J end lost 7 bases, and 7 bases lay between the germline ends. CDR3 bases: TGTGCCAGCAGTGAAGCGCCGAGGGAGCAGTACTTC. Translating gives CASSEAPREQYF.

The chain has TRBV5-6 and TRBJ1-6, with TRBD1 matching over 11 bases. In germline, CDR1 is SGHDT, CDR2 YYEEEE. V shed 4 bases and J 7 bases; nucleotides not matched to a gene: 4. The CDR3 has 15 residues. The CDR3, as DNA: TGTGCCAGCAGCCGGACAGGGGGCCTCAATTCACCCCTCCACTTT. It is translated as CASSRTGGLNSPLHF.

V gene TRBV27 combines with J gene TRBJ2-7; 10 bases are a match to TRBD2. The CDR3 has 15 amino acids. Germline V CDR1 and CDR2: MNHEY, SMNVEV (reference sequence). Unmatched junction bases numbered 5, after V lost 2 bases and J lost 4 bases. The CDR3 is CASSLTSSGSYEQYF. CDR3 bases: TGTGCCAGCAGTTTAACGTCTAGCGGGAGTTACGAGCAGTACTTC.

The V and J genes are TRBV7-9 and TRBJ2-7; TRBD2 matches at 7 bases. The CDR3 extends over 18 amino acids. Germline V gene data show CDR1 as SEHNR and CDR2 as FQNEAQ (reference sequence). The trim removed 1 base at V and 1 base at J, leaving 13 bases unmatched. CDR3 sequence (DNA): TGTGCCAGCAGCTTAGGGGCCGGCGGGAGAAGTAAGTCCTACGAGCAGTACTTC. The encoded protein is CASSLGAGGRSKSYEQYF.

J is TRBJ1-6 and V is TRBV19, with TRBD1 matching over 10 bases. V gave up 2 bases and J gave up 11 bases; unmatched junction bases: 3. The CDR3 has 14 amino acids. Germline-derived CDR1 and CDR2 are LNHDA and SQIVND (reference sequence). The CDR3 sequence is CASSIRQGAAPLHF. CDR3 sequence (DNA): TGTGCCAGTAGTATACGACAGGGGGCCGCACCCCTCCACTTT.

The V call is TRBV7-2, the J call TRBJ1-1, with D perhaps TRBD1 (6 bases). The ends were cut back, 8 bases at V and 8 bases at J, with 18 bases in the middle. The CDR3 has 13 amino acids. Germline V CDR1 and CDR2: SGHTA, FQGNSA. CDR3 sequence reads: CASGGLPNAEAFF. The CDR3 coding sequence is TGTGCCAGCGGGGGCTTACCCAACGCGGAAGCTTTCTTT.

The genes are TRBV6-1 and TRBJ2-7; D not certain. CDR1 and CDR2 (germline): MNHNS, SASEGT. The V end lost 5 bases, the J end lost 3 bases, and 8 bases lay between the germline ends. The CDR3 has 12 residues. CDR3 bases: TGTGCCAGCAGTCAGAGGAGCTACGAGCAGTACTTC. Protein sequence: CASSQRSYEQYF.

The V and J genes are TRBV15 and TRBJ2-5, with D perhaps TRBD2 (6 bases). Germline V CDR1 and CDR2: LNHNV, YYDKDF (reference sequence). With 1 base removed from V and 5 bases from J, the gap between germline ends came to 14 bases. The CDR3 is made up of 15 amino acids. The CDR3 DNA reads as TGTGCCACCAGCAGAGGTTGGGAGGAAATGGAGACCCAGTACTTC. It specifies CATSRGWEEMETQYF.

The rearrangement links TRBV19 to TRBJ2-5, with D tentatively TRBD1 (5 bases). V lost 6 bases, J lost 2 bases, and 10 bases lay in between. CDR1 and CDR2 (germline): LNHDA, SQIVND (reference sequence). The CDR3 is 13 residues long. The CDR3 sequence is CASRDNSQETQYF. The CDR3 bases are TGTGCCAGTAGGGACAATAGTCAAGAGACCCAGTACTTC.

The chain combines TRBV4-1 with TRBJ2-2, with D perhaps TRBD2 (6 bases). The germline CDR1 and CDR2 sequences are MGHRA and YSYEKL. The CDR3 runs 16 residues. Trimming pared 4 bases from V and 1 base from J, leaving 13 bases between. DNA for the CDR3: TGCGCCAGCAGCCTCCGAGGTAGCGGGAACACCGGGGAGCTGTTTTTT. It codes for CASSLRGSGNTGELFF.

The J gene is TRBJ2-1, the V gene TRBV6-1, with TRBD1 matching over 12 bases. The V and J ends lost 10 bases and 8 bases, in that order; junction bases with no gene match: 12. Germline V gives CDR1 MNHNS, CDR2 SASEGT. This CDR3 has 15 amino acids. CDR3 DNA: TGTGCCACCGTCCTGGGGACAGGGGGCGCATATGAGCAGTTCTTC. This sequence encodes CATVLGTGGAYEQFF.

V usage is TRBV29-1 and J usage is TRBJ2-2; 7 bases are shared with TRBD1. The germline CDR1 and CDR2 sequences are SQVTM and ANQGSEA. The V and J ends lost 7 bases and 7 bases, in that order; junction bases with no gene match: 15. The CDR3 runs to 15 residues. The CDR3 sequence: CSAWGGKGDSGELFF. Written as DNA, the CDR3 is TGCAGCGCTTGGGGTGGGAAAGGGGACAGCGGGGAGCTGTTTTTT.

The chain employs TRBV6-6 and TRBJ1-5, with D uncertain. Germline lookup yields CDR1 MNHNY and CDR2 SVGAGI (reference sequence). V was trimmed by 0 bases and J by 4 bases, leaving 4 bases between them. CDR3 length equals 13 residues. For the CDR3, the DNA is TGTGCCAGCAGTTACTCCCCAAATCAGCCCCAGCATTTT. Translation: CASSYSPNQPQHF.

The chain recombines TRBV5-1 with TRBJ2-7; 9 bases match TRBD1. The CDR3 spans 14 residues. CDR1 and CDR2 from the germline V gene are SGHRS and YFSETQ. J lost 4 bases, V lost 4 bases, and 6 bases had no gene match. CDR3 DNA: TGCGCCAGCAGCCCAGAGGGACAGGGTTACGAGCAGTACTTC. This encodes CASSPEGQGYEQYF.

The V gene is TRBV28, the J gene TRBJ2-5; TRBD1 might be the D (5 bases). Germline V gives CDR1 MDHEN, CDR2 SYDVKM. V was cut by 2 bases and J by 4 bases, with 14 bases left in between. This CDR3 comprises 15 residues. CDR3 residues: CASSLRSGSGETQYF. DNA for the CDR3: TGTGCCAGCAGTTTAAGGTCAGGGTCAGGAGAGACCCAGTACTTC.